This T cell receptor (beta chain) derives from a study of blood T cell repertoires in COVID-19. Overall study: The study drew acute and convalescent COVID-19 samples from the United States, Italy and Spain.

Participants spanned ages about 18 to 90 years and resided in 20 to 25 US areas. Categorization into cohorts depended on clinical history that participants reported. The CDR3 has 12 amino acids. CDR1 is GTSNPN, CDR2 SVGIG, per germline (reference sequence). V gave up 3 bases and J gave up 2 bases, with 8 bases separating them. Original data processing: Amplification with reference gene primers provided the estimates of nucleated cell counts. Assay: immunoSEQ multiplex PCR; the TCRdb copy retains only in-frame clones and omits some. V, J and clone size are taken as reported in that table, and D and trimming were inferred from the DNA itself. The sample lists approximately 220,000 clones, just under 90% occurring once.

Sequenced: PBMCs or T cells enriched from blood (not recorded which). V and J are TRBV30 and TRBJ2-7; the D is unclear. This TCR was recovered from a woman in her 30s with acute COVID-19. In nucleotides, the CDR3 is TGTGCCTGGAGCGAAAGAGCCTACGAGCAGTACTTC. This codes for CAWSERAYEQYF.